Described below is a single T cell receptor beta chain sequence and its context. Antigen specificity is unknown. The Oncomine TCR Beta short-read assay was applied to DNA of cultured CD4+ T cells. Using its own MiXCR run on the PCR reads, TCRdb lists one record per CDR3 protein. The table shows 7,000 to 8,500 distinct CDR3 sequences, with 45% to 65% occurring only once. The data were taken from a study of vaccination and CD4 T cells after COVID-19. Background on the study: At a median around 100 days (range 35 to 161) after diagnosis, post-COVID samples were drawn.

Study results and limitations: The authors identified 304 of 307 vaccine-specific clones in convalescent patients as spike mono-reactive.

Treatment indicated: roughly ten-day PBMC culture with coronavirus spike peptide pools or control peptides (ViraFEST assay). Samples of CD4+ T cells were obtained from the unexposed donor before the COVID-19 pandemic (2011-2018). Sequenced material: CD4+ T cells from blood, cultured in vitro. The origin of this receptor is a human donor in good health.

CDR3 amino acids: CASSVEVGTGELFF. The CDR3 coding sequence is TGTGCCAGCAGTGTAGAGGTAGGCACCGGGGAGCTGTTTTTT. The rearrangement joins TRBV2 to TRBJ2-2; D gene uncertain. V was cut by 4 bases and J by 4 bases, with 10 bases left in between. Germline V gene lookup returns CDR1 SNHLY and CDR2 FYNNEI. The CDR3 has 14 residues.